The present TCR beta chain was sequenced within a study of cytomegalovirus exposure and HLA in healthy donors. Study results and caveats: There were reportedly fewer N-insertions in an Asian-associated ancestry cluster than the roughly 670-donor mean, in a later analysis. The study put 150 to 200 TCR beta chains on its list as cytomegalovirus-associated. The authors confirmed in vitro that a few CMV-associated chains were specific for CMV antigens.

In regard to this clone: No antigen is known for it.

The V gene's germline CDR1 is SGHVS and CDR2 FNYEAQ. Losses at the gene ends were 6 bases for V and 4 bases for J; bases not matched to a gene: 8. The CDR3 is made up of 14 amino acids. PCR involved 60 Vbeta and 13 Jbeta primers. TCRdb's copy holds only in-frame clones and misses some; the assay was immunoSEQ multiplex PCR. Here the sample spans some 170,000 clones, around four fifths being singletons. The chain is built from TRBV7-6 and TRBJ1-1; 7 bases are a match to TRBD1. This sequence originates from a woman between 50 and 59 years old in good health and CMV-seronegative. What was sequenced was PBMCs. CDR3 sequence: CASRAEQGSTEAFF. CDR3 DNA sequence: TGTGCCAGCAGAGCTGAACAGGGGAGCACTGAAGCTTTCTTT. The variable domain in full, completed from reference TRBV7-6 and TRBJ1-1, reads GAGVSQSPRYKVTKRGQDVALRCDPISGHVSLYWYRQALGQGPEFLTYFNYEAQQDKSGLPNDRFSAERPEGSISTLTIQRTEQRDSAMYRCASRAEQGSTEAFFGQGTRLTVV.